One sample yielded the 30 T cell receptor beta chains listed below, sequenced in a study of blood T cell repertoires in COVID-19. The data were produced by immunoSEQ multiplex PCR, yet TCRdb's version contains in-frame clones alone and is incomplete. The repertoire holds fewer than 150,000 clones, with around 78% as singletons. Input material: peripheral blood. These receptor sequences come from a human donor in a cohort sampled during active COVID-19.

This chain uses TRBV23-1 with TRBJ2-1; tentatively, D is TRBD1 (6 bases). TRBV23-1 falls under the ORF class, with uncertain function. Trimming cost V 2 bases and J 0 bases, with 20 bases left between them. The CDR3 is 19 amino acids. The CDR3 bases are TGCGCCAGCAGTCAAGTAAGTGTCCCGGACAGAAGCTCCTACAATGAGCAGTTCTTC. Its protein product is CASSQVSVPDRSSYNEQFF.

With regard to this clone: Since no conserved phenylalanine or tryptophan closes the CDR3, a read error is the likely cause. The DNA is left out, because the CDR3 cannot be placed on it with certainty; the CDR3 is given as TCRdb lists it. The chain links TRBV6-1 to TRBJ1-3; the D call TRBD1 from the table was never checked on the DNA. The CDR3 numbers 12 amino acids, ends counted. CDR1 MNHNS and CDR2 SASEGT come from the germline V gene. CDR3 protein: CASSEAVGRGEI.

This clone came up once. The chain has TRBV12-3 or TRBV12-4 and TRBJ1-1; D remains ambiguous. The CDR3 spans 13 residues. Deletions cut 3 bases from V and 1 base from J, with 6 bases between. The CDR3 sequence: CASSFGENTEAFF. The CDR3, as DNA: TGTGCCAGCAGTTTCGGAGAGAACACTGAAGCTTTCTTT.

This chain joins TRBV2 and TRBJ2-5; TRBD2 matches 7 bases. CDR1 and CDR2 from the germline V gene are SNHLY and FYNNEI. The CDR3 has 13 residues. J lost 5 bases, V lost 8 bases, and 8 bases had no gene match. The CDR3 protein is CASVGAGFETQYF. Written as DNA, the CDR3 is TGTGCCAGCGTTGGAGCGGGGTTTGAGACCCAGTACTTC. The entire variable domain, with the rest obtained from reference TRBV2 and TRBJ2-5, is as follows: EPEVTQTPSHQVTQMGQEVILRCVPISNHLYFYWYRQILGQKVEFLVSFYNNEISEKSEIFDDQFSVERPDGSNFTLKIRSTKLEDSAMYFCASVGAGFETQYFGPGTRLLVL.

The chain is built from TRBV10-3 and TRBJ2-3; a weak D match, TRBD2 (7 bases). The germline V gene encodes CDR1 ENHRY and CDR2 SYGVKD. The CDR3 is 16 residues long. The germline V and J ends were trimmed by 6 bases and 0 bases, with 16 bases remaining between them. The CDR3 sequence: CAIRGGAVASTDTQYF. The CDR3 coding sequence is TGTGCCATCAGGGGGGGGGCCGTCGCTAGCACAGATACGCAGTATTTT.

The chain employs TRBV18 and TRBJ1-3, with a weak D call TRBD1 (6 bases). V was pared by 8 bases and J by 3 bases, with 14 bases between. Germline V lookup: CDR1 KGHSH, CDR2 LQKENI. There are 14 residues in the CDR3. CDR3 sequence: CASLYSGVGNTIYF. CDR3 bases: TGTGCCAGCCTTTATTCAGGGGTTGGAAACACCATATATTTT. The variable domain in full, completed from reference TRBV18 and TRBJ1-3, reads NAGVMQNPRHLVRRRGQEARLRCSPMKGHSHVYWYRQLPEEGLKFMVYLQKENIIDESGMPKERFSAEFPKEGPSILRIQQVVRGDSAAYFCASLYSGVGNTIYFGEGSWLTVV.

In its sample, this clone was seen a few times. The J gene is TRBJ2-3, the V gene TRBV7-3; 8 nucleotides match TRBD1. Germline V lookup: CDR1 SGHTA, CDR2 FQGTGA. There are 18 residues in the CDR3. The V gene end was trimmed by 0 bases and the J gene end by 6 bases; junction bases not matched to a gene: 14. The CDR3 coding sequence is TGTGCCAGCAGCTTAACGGCGTCAGGGGGCGGTAGTTCGGATACGCAGTATTTT. As protein: CASSLTASGGGSSDTQYF.

The chain recombines TRBV5-5 with TRBJ2-4; the match to TRBD1 covers 7 bases. CDR3 size: 14 residues. Germline loops: CDR1 SGHKS, CDR2 YYEKEE (reference sequence). The J segment lost 6 bases and the V segment lost 4 bases, leaving 7 bases of the junction unmatched. The CDR3 here is CASSSTGARNIQYF. DNA of the CDR3: TGTGCCAGCAGCAGTACAGGGGCGAGAAACATTCAGTACTTC.

The chain couples TRBV27 to TRBJ1-1, with D unclear. The germline V gene has CDR1 MNHEY and CDR2 SMNVEV (reference sequence). The V end lost 2 bases, the J end lost 4 bases, and 20 bases lay between the germline ends. The CDR3 length is 17 residues. The CDR3 sequence is CASSLEHPEAGSTEAFF. The DNA of the CDR3 is TGTGCCAGCAGTTTAGAGCATCCCGAGGCTGGGTCCACTGAAGCTTTCTTT.

CDR3 in DNA: TGTGCCAGCACCTCGGACGGAGGAACCTACGAGCAGTACTTC. This translates into CASTSDGGTYEQYF. V usage is TRBV6-5 and J usage is TRBJ2-7; tentatively, D is TRBD2 (5 bases). CDR1 and CDR2 (germline): MNHEY, SVGAGI. The V and J ends lost 7 bases and 2 bases respectively, with 15 bases between them. The CDR3 sequence is 14 residues long.

The rearrangement uses TRBV3-1 (or the pseudogene TRBV3-2) and TRBJ2-7; no definite D call. This CDR3 has 13 residues. Trimming took 1 base from V and 4 from J, leaving 8 bases between them. CDR1 is LGHDT and CDR2 is YNNKEL in the germline V gene (reference sequence). The CDR3 is CASSQGSGYEQYF. In DNA, the CDR3 is TGTGCCAGCAGCCAAGGGTCCGGTTACGAGCAGTACTTC.

V and J are TRBV10-3 and TRBJ2-1; perhaps TRBD1 as D (6 bases). Germline V gene lookup returns CDR1 ENHRY and CDR2 SYGVKD. The CDR3 totals 15 residues. The V and J ends lost 11 bases and 6 bases respectively, with 23 bases between them. The CDR3 region has the DNA TGTGCCGATCCAGGGGCCCTGGCCCTTTGCAATGAGCAGTTCTTC. The encoded protein is CADPGALALCNEQFF.

CDR3 DNA sequence: TGTGCCAGCGCGCACGGACAGGACCTCGATACGCAGTATTTT. It translates to CASAHGQDLDTQYF. The rearrangement uses TRBV11-2 and TRBJ2-3, with 7 bases fitting TRBD1. V was clipped by 8 bases and J by 6 bases; unmatched bases: 11. CDR1 is SGHAT and CDR2 is FQNNGV in the germline V gene. The CDR3 runs to 14 residues.

The chain links TRBV5-1 to TRBJ2-3; D unresolved. V dropped 0 bases and J dropped 2 bases, with 4 bases sitting between them. The CDR3 runs to 13 residues. Germline V gives CDR1 SGHRS, CDR2 YFSETQ. CDR3 bases: TGCGCCAGCAGCTTGGACTTCACAGATACGCAGTATTTT. Translated, it gives CASSLDFTDTQYF.

The J gene is TRBJ2-1, the V gene TRBV20-1; possible D gene TRBD1, 5 bases. The V end lost 3 bases, the J end lost 4 bases, and 19 bases lay between the germline ends. This CDR3 has 16 residues. Germline lookup yields CDR1 DFQATT and CDR2 SNEGSKA (reference sequence). The CDR3: CSASGARNLRYNEQFF. CDR3 DNA: TGCAGTGCTAGTGGGGCTCGGAACTTACGATACAATGAGCAGTTCTTC.

The chain recombines TRBV6-5 with TRBJ2-5; possibly TRBD2 for D (6 bases). Trimming pared 8 bases from V and 4 bases from J, leaving 17 bases between. CDR1 and CDR2 (germline): MNHEY, SVGAGI. The CDR3 is made up of 14 amino acids. CDR3 in amino acids: CASRDFGGLETQYF. CDR3 nucleotide sequence: TGTGCCAGCCGGGACTTTGGAGGTTTAGAGACCCAGTACTTC.

This chain links TRBV4-1 with TRBJ2-5; TRBD1 aligns across 7 bases. The junction had 14 bases not matched to a gene; V was cut back by 3 bases and J by 7 bases. The CDR3 is 16 residues long. Per germline, CDR1 MGHRA and CDR2 YSYEKL. The CDR3 spells CASSQPRDRDFGTQYF. CDR3 DNA sequence: TGCGCCAGCAGCCAGCCCCGGGACAGAGATTTTGGGACCCAGTACTTC.

In its sample, this clone was seen a few times. The rearrangement joins TRBV19 to TRBJ1-1, with a possible D match to TRBD1 (6 bases). Trimming took off 6 bases at V and 3 bases at J, with 14 bases between the two ends. This CDR3 contains 14 residues. CDR1 is LNHDA and CDR2 is SQIVND in the germline V gene (reference sequence). CDR3 sequence reads: CASRSRGRDTEAFF. The CDR3 coding sequence is TGTGCCAGTAGGTCCAGGGGAAGGGACACTGAAGCTTTCTTT.

The rearrangement links TRBV6-2 or TRBV6-3 to TRBJ1-6; 7 nucleotides line up with TRBD1. The J segment lost 5 bases and the V segment lost 0 bases, leaving 10 bases of the junction unmatched. Germline assignment: CDR1 MNHEY and CDR2 SVGEGT. The CDR3 consists of 18 residues. The CDR3, as DNA: TGTGCCAGCAGTTACTCCCTTACAGGGGCCAAGGATAATTCACCCCTCCACTTT. It codes for CASSYSLTGAKDNSPLHF.

The table lists this clone with a count of one. The chain links TRBV2 to TRBJ1-1, with D perhaps matching TRBD1 (6 bases). This CDR3 has 14 amino acids. Germline V gives CDR1 SNHLY, CDR2 FYNNEI. The germline V and J ends were trimmed by 8 bases and 8 bases, with 21 bases remaining between them. The CDR3 sequence is CASLRLIDRLEAFF. Written as DNA, the CDR3 is TGTGCCAGCCTCCGTCTCATTGACAGGCTAGAAGCTTTCTTT.

The V call is TRBV19, the J call TRBJ2-7; D might be TRBD1 (6 bases). The CDR3 loop spans 13 amino acids. The V gene lost 5 bases and the J gene lost 3 bases, with 11 bases spanning the gap. Looked up from germline, CDR1 is LNHDA and CDR2 is SQIVND (reference sequence). The CDR3 reads CASSVTGRYEQYF. CDR3 DNA sequence: TGTGCCAGTAGTGTCACAGGGCGCTACGAGCAGTACTTC.

For this clone: Other DNA sequences from this sample encode an identical CDR3 as well. This rearrangement joins TRBV5-4 to TRBJ1-2; possibly TRBD1 for D (6 bases). The CDR3 runs 13 residues. Germline V lookup: CDR1 SGHNT, CDR2 YYREEE (reference sequence). Trimming stripped 0 bases from V and 7 bases from J, with 10 bases between. CDR3 nucleotide sequence: TGTGCCAGCAGCTTGGTCACAGGGAGTGGCTACACCTTC. It codes for CASSLVTGSGYTF.

This rearrangement joins TRBV29-1 to TRBJ2-7; 10 bases line up with TRBD1. The CDR3 totals 14 residues. CDR1 and CDR2 (germline): SQVTM, ANQGSEA. V gave up 0 bases and J gave up 5 bases; unmatched junction bases: 4. CDR3 bases: TGCAGCGTTGAAGACAGGGGGACAGGGGACGAGCAGTACTTC. Translated, it gives CSVEDRGTGDEQYF.

The chain is built from TRBV5-1 and TRBJ1-1; maybe TRBD1 (5 bases). The CDR3 is 14 amino acids. V lost 5 bases to trimming and J lost 2 bases, with 13 bases between them. The germline CDR1 and CDR2 sequences are SGHRS and YFSETQ. CDR3 sequence: CASSPAGGNTEAFF. In DNA, the CDR3 is TGCGCCAGCAGTCCCGCCGGGGGAAACACTGAAGCTTTCTTT.

This clone was observed a single time. V usage is TRBV6-5 and J usage is TRBJ2-7, with 9 bases matching TRBD1. V trimming: 5 bases; J trimming: 1 base; junction bases outside the gene matches: 3. The CDR3 length is 14 residues. CDR1 and CDR2 from the germline V gene are MNHEY and SVGAGI. The CDR3 DNA reads TGTGCCAGCAGTCCGGACAGGGGATCCTACGAGCAGTACTTC. Translation: CASSPDRGSYEQYF.

The chain couples TRBV30 to TRBJ1-3, with 7 bases fitting TRBD1. Trimming at V came to 3 bases and at J to 3 bases, leaving 5 bases not matched to a gene. CDR1 and CDR2 (germline): GTSNPN, SVGIG (reference sequence). The CDR3 runs 14 residues. The DNA for the CDR3 is TGTGCCTGGAGCCTCGGACAGGTTGGAAACACCATATATTTT. It yields the protein CAWSLGQVGNTIYF.

This chain uses TRBV27 with TRBJ1-2, with TRBD1 as a possible D gene (5 bases). There are 13 residues in the CDR3. Germline values: CDR1 MNHEY, CDR2 SMNVEV (reference sequence). Trimming took off 6 bases at V and 6 bases at J, with 14 bases between the two ends. The CDR3 nucleotides read TGTGCCAGCAGAGGCAGGGATAGGGATGGCTACACCTTC. Residues: CASRGRDRDGYTF.

This chain uses TRBV9 with TRBJ2-5, with 12 bases identical to TRBD2. The CDR3 sequence is 17 residues long. CDR1 and CDR2 (germline): SGDLS, YYNGEE. After removal of 3 bases from V and 4 bases from J, the junction contained 10 bases not matched to a gene. The CDR3 nucleotides read TGTGCCAGCAGCGCGCTACCTAGCGGGGGGGCGGGAGAGACCCAGTACTTC. Its protein is CASSALPSGGAGETQYF. Full variable domain (remainder filled in from reference TRBV9 and TRBJ2-5): DSGVTQTPKHLITATGQRVTLRCSPRSGDLSVYWYQQSLDQGLQFLIQYYNGEERAKGNILERFSAQQFPDLHSELNLSSLELGDSALYFCASSALPSGGAGETQYFGPGTRLLVL.

This clone was seen only a few times. The DNA for the CDR3 is TGTGCCAGTAGTACCGGGACAGGGGGCTTTGGCTACACCTTC. It specifies CASSTGTGGFGYTF. The chain couples TRBV19 to TRBJ1-2; TRBD1 matches 12 bases. This CDR3 is built from 14 residues. Losses at the gene ends were 4 bases for V and 7 bases for J; bases not matched to a gene: 4. Germline V gene data show CDR1 as LNHDA and CDR2 as SQIVND (reference sequence).

The chain is built from TRBV3-1 (or the pseudogene TRBV3-2) and TRBJ2-7, with 11 positions matching TRBD2. Germline V gene lookup returns CDR1 LGHDT and CDR2 YNNKEL (reference sequence). This CDR3 is 15 amino acids long. The V segment lost 6 bases and the J segment 3 bases; nucleotides outside the gene matches: 7. The CDR3 DNA follows: TGTGCCAGCAGACTCACTAGCGGGGGCTTCTACGAGCAGTACTTC. Its translation is CASRLTSGGFYEQYF.